This TCR beta chain was profiled in a study of blood T cell repertoires in COVID-19. Clones were sequenced by immunoSEQ multiplex PCR, and TCRdb holds only the in-frame ones, with some missing. The repertoire holds about 87,000 clones, with 90% as singletons. The CDR3 consists of 14 residues. Germline-derived CDR1 and CDR2 are SNHLY and FYNNEI. Trimming took 6 bases from V and 1 from J; bases not matched to a gene: 4. Patients of the Seattle cohort, enrolled during active infection, were followed longitudinally. The chain links TRBV2 to TRBJ1-1; 8 positions agree with TRBD1. Sequencing used peripheral blood. The receptor comes from a man aged 18 to 30 with COVID-19, enrolled during active disease. The CDR3 spells CASRVTGANTEAFF. The CDR3 DNA reads as TGTGCCAGCAGGGTGACAGGGGCGAACACTGAAGCTTTCTTT.